This TCR beta chain comes out of a study of vaccination effects on CD4 cells after COVID-19. Study-level information: The cohort was immunized with two doses of either the BNT162b2 or mRNA-1273 vaccine. General observations from the study: Clones arising from infection and from vaccination showed marked clonal contraction late after vaccination. Sampling in the study covered few convalescent patients and included no early post-infection timepoints.

Concerning this clone: Its matching antigen is unknown.

Antigen-specific CD4+ T cells were expanded with viral peptide pools in the ViraFEST assay before sequencing. CD4+ T cell isolation took place after less than 13 days of culture. Prior SARS-CoV-2 infection was absent in the vaccine recipients, as shown by negative nucleocapsid antibodies. In culture with approximately 10 IU/ml IL-2 and roughly 10 ug/ml peptides, PBMC were grown at a few million per well. Sequencing used immunoSEQ multiplex PCR; TCRdb keeps in-frame clones, though not all of them. The data contain about 52,000 clones, nearly 80% of them singletons. This CDR3 comprises 13 residues. Unmatched junction bases numbered 8, after V lost 5 bases and J lost 8 bases. CDR1 is SNHLY and CDR2 is FYNNEI in the germline V gene.

This TCR was recovered from a human donor who received a COVID-19 vaccine. Material: CD4+ T cells from PBMCs cultured with HCoV-OC43 spike peptides, obtained before COVID-19 vaccination. The subset denotes: HCoV-OC43 spike overlapping peptide pool stimulation. The chain links TRBV2 to TRBJ1-2, with 7 bases lining up with TRBD1. CDR3 DNA sequence: TGTGCCAGCAGTATCAACCTCAGGGGGGGCTACACCTTC. Encoded protein: CASSINLRGGYTF.